One and the same sample provided the 19 T cell receptor beta chains below, sequenced in a study of blood T cell repertoires in COVID-19. Generated by immunoSEQ multiplex PCR, the TCRdb table keeps only in-frame clones and is missing some. The table records approximately 100,000 clones, 80% to 90% of them present only once. Source material: peripheral blood. The receptors were sampled from a human donor with acute or convalescent COVID-19. The donor label of this sample is uncertain.

This rearrangement joins TRBV5-4 to TRBJ1-1, with D possibly being TRBD1 (5 bases). The CDR3 is 15 residues long. Germline V gene lookup returns CDR1 SGHNT and CDR2 YYREEE (reference sequence). The ends were cut back, 4 bases at V and 1 base at J, with 14 bases in the middle. This CDR3 is CASSTGQVRNTEAFF. As DNA, the CDR3 is TGTGCCAGCAGCACTGGACAAGTCAGGAACACTGAAGCTTTCTTT.

V and J are TRBV18 and TRBJ1-3; D not resolved. Germline assignment: CDR1 KGHSH and CDR2 LQKENI. The CDR3 length is 13 residues. V was trimmed by 3 bases and J by 0 bases, leaving 3 bases between them. The CDR3 DNA is TGTGCCAGCTCACCCAACTCTGGAAACACCATATATTTT. It translates to CASSPNSGNTIYF. Looking up the rest from reference TRBV18 and TRBJ1-3 gives the full variable domain: NAGVMQNPRHLVRRRGQEARLRCSPMKGHSHVYWYRQLPEEGLKFMVYLQKENIIDESGMPKERFSAEFPKEGPSILRIQQVVRGDSAAYFCASSPNSGNTIYFGEGSWLTVV.

In this sample, this clone turned up a few times. The chain is built from TRBV18 and TRBJ2-3, with 7 bases identical to TRBD2. CDR3 length: 14 amino acids. V was clipped by 4 bases and J by 6 bases; unmatched bases: 7. Germline V gene sequence: CDR1 KGHSH, CDR2 LQKENI. The CDR3 DNA sequence: TGTGCCAGCTCACGGCGCGGGAGTTTGGATACGCAGTATTTT. Its translation is CASSRRGSLDTQYF.

The chain uses TRBV29-1 and TRBJ2-5, with D perhaps matching TRBD1 (5 bases). Germline CDR1 reads SQVTM; CDR2 reads ANQGSEA. CDR3 size: 12 residues. V was trimmed by 8 bases and J by 0 bases, leaving 10 bases between them. The CDR3 nucleotides read TGCAGCACCCGGACAAACCAAGAGACCCAGTACTTC. Amino acid sequence: CSTRTNQETQYF.

The V and J genes are TRBV5-4 and TRBJ1-6, with 8 bases fitting TRBD1. Germline V gene lookup returns CDR1 SGHNT and CDR2 YYREEE (reference sequence). V lost 2 bases and J lost 7; bases outside the gene matches: 11. The CDR3 consists of 17 residues. CDR3 sequence (DNA): TGTGCCAGCAGCTTACACAGGGGGATATTCGGAAATTCACCCCTCCACTTT. This encodes CASSLHRGIFGNSPLHF.

The chain recombines TRBV7-6 with TRBJ2-7, with TRBD2 matching over 7 bases. Trimming at V came to 1 base and at J to 0 bases, leaving 3 bases not matched to a gene. This CDR3 has 15 residues. Germline V gives CDR1 SGHVS, CDR2 FNYEAQ. CDR3 residues: CASSLEASGSYEQYF. CDR3 sequence (DNA): TGTGCCAGCAGCTTAGAGGCTAGCGGCTCCTACGAGCAGTACTTC.

The sample holds a few counts of this clone. This chain connects TRBV7-7 to TRBJ2-1; 12 nucleotides align to TRBD2. With 5 bases clipped from V and 4 bases from J, the junction kept 15 bases outside the gene matches. The V gene's germline CDR1 is SSHAT and CDR2 FNYEAQ (reference sequence). There are 19 residues in the CDR3. Here the CDR3 reads CASSARPSGGGRLYNEQFF. Here the CDR3 DNA reads TGTGCCAGCAGCGCCCGGCCTAGCGGGGGGGGTAGGTTGTACAATGAGCAGTTCTTC. Filled out from reference TRBV7-7 and TRBJ2-1, the complete variable domain reads GAGVSQSPRYKVTKRGQDVTLRCDPISSHATLYWYQQALGQGPEFLTYFNYEAQPDKSGLPSDRFSAERPEGSISTLTIQRTEQRDSAMYRCASSARPSGGGRLYNEQFFGPGTRLTVL.

The rearrangement uses TRBV29-1 and TRBJ1-2; D is ambiguous. Germline V lookup: CDR1 SQVTM, CDR2 ANQGSEA. CDR3 size: 12 residues. Trimming pared 6 bases from V and 2 bases from J, leaving 10 bases between. DNA for the CDR3: TGCAGCGTCCGGTCCGAAAACTATGGCTACACCTTC. Encoded protein: CSVRSENYGYTF.

This chain links TRBV28 with TRBJ2-7; TRBD1 matches at 8 bases. Unmatched junction bases numbered 7, after V lost 4 bases and J lost 2 bases. The CDR3 contains 15 residues. Germline V gives CDR1 MDHEN, CDR2 SYDVKM. Here the CDR3 reads CASSSTGGLTYEQYF. The CDR3 region has the DNA TGTGCCAGCAGTTCCACAGGGGGGCTAACCTACGAGCAGTACTTC.

The chain has TRBV15 and TRBJ1-5; TRBD1 is a possible D gene (5 bases). V shed 4 bases and J shed 4 bases, with 17 bases lying between them. The germline V gene has CDR1 LNHNV and CDR2 YYDKDF (reference sequence). This CDR3 contains 16 residues. In DNA, the CDR3 is TGTGCCACCAGCAATGGGGCGACCTCCGCGAATCAGCCCCAGCATTTT. It codes for CATSNGATSANQPQHF.

This sequence joins TRBV6-5 and TRBJ2-7; TRBD1 matches at 8 bases. CDR1 and CDR2 (germline): MNHEY, SVGAGI. CDR3 length equals 15 residues. The V and J ends lost 6 bases and 3 bases, in that order; junction bases with no gene match: 10. The CDR3 is CASRSAGTGNYEQYF. CDR3 nucleotide sequence: TGTGCCAGCAGATCCGCCGGGACAGGAAACTACGAGCAGTACTTC.

The chain is built from TRBV4-3 and TRBJ2-1; D is unclear. The germline CDR1 and CDR2 sequences are LGHNA and YSLEER. V was cut by 0 bases and J by 2 bases, with 8 bases left in between. This CDR3 comprises 15 residues. The CDR3 sequence is CASSQEAVPYNEQFF. As DNA, the CDR3 is TGCGCCAGCAGCCAAGAGGCAGTCCCCTACAATGAGCAGTTCTTC.

The chain has TRBV7-2 and TRBJ1-6, with D maybe TRBD1 (5 bases). This CDR3 comprises 16 residues. Germline lookup yields CDR1 SGHTA and CDR2 FQGNSA. V was cut by 5 bases and J by 8 bases, with 19 bases left in between. CDR3 DNA sequence: TGTGCCAGCAGCAGGGCTCAGGGAGGCGGATATTCACCCCTCCACTTT. The encoded protein is CASSRAQGGGYSPLHF.

This clone appeared a single time. The chain has TRBV5-1 and TRBJ2-7; 11 positions agree with TRBD2. This CDR3 region has 15 residues. V shed 5 bases and J 0 bases; nucleotides not matched to a gene: 4. The germline gives CDR1 SGHRS, CDR2 YFSETQ. The CDR3 DNA follows: TGCGCCAGCAGAACCGGGACTAGCGGCTCCTACGAGCAGTACTTC. Its translation is CASRTGTSGSYEQYF. The variable domain in full, completed from reference TRBV5-1 and TRBJ2-7, reads KAGVTQTPRYLIKTRGQQVTLSCSPISGHRSVSWYQQTPGQGLQFLFEYFSETQRNKGNFPGRFSGRQFSNSRSEMNVSTLELGDSALYLCASRTGTSGSYEQYFGPGTRLTVT.

This chain links TRBV16 with TRBJ2-5; D unresolved. CDR3 length equals 13 residues. V was trimmed by 2 bases and J by 5 bases, leaving 9 bases between them. Germline V gene sequence: CDR1 KGHSY, CDR2 FQNENV. The CDR3 DNA reads TGTGCCAGCAGCCAAATAACTTGGGAGACCCAGTACTTC. Translated, it gives CASSQITWETQYF.

The V and J genes are TRBV6-6 and TRBJ1-2, with a possible D match to TRBD1 (5 bases). Looked up from germline, CDR1 is MNHNY and CDR2 is SVGAGI (reference sequence). Trimming cost V 2 bases and J 6 bases, with 13 bases left between them. The CDR3 totals 14 residues. CDR3 coding DNA: TGTGCCAGCAGTTACAGCAGGGAGGCCAATGGCTACACCTTC. This translates into CASSYSREANGYTF.

This clone has just one count. The rearrangement uses TRBV3-1 (or the pseudogene TRBV3-2) and TRBJ1-2, with 9 bases lining up with TRBD1. The CDR3 extends over 14 amino acids. V dropped 4 bases and J dropped 3; count of bases not matched to a gene: 3. Germline CDR1 and CDR2: LGHDT and YNNKEL (reference sequence). The CDR3, as DNA: TGTGCCAGCAGCCCGGGACAGGGTGACTATGGCTACACCTTC. It specifies CASSPGQGDYGYTF.

The CDR3 here is CASSDHSGSGSYNEQFF. The CDR3 region has the DNA TGCGCCAGCAGCGATCATAGCGGGAGCGGGAGCTACAATGAGCAGTTCTTC. The chain joins TRBV4-1 to TRBJ2-1, with 9 bases aligning to TRBD2. V lost 5 bases, J lost 3 bases, and 11 bases stayed unmatched. Per germline, CDR1 MGHRA and CDR2 YSYEKL. The CDR3 totals 17 residues.

The chain uses TRBV10-3 and TRBJ2-3; 8 bases are a match to TRBD1. Germline V gene data show CDR1 as ENHRY and CDR2 as SYGVKD. The trim removed 6 bases at V and 1 base at J, leaving 12 bases unmatched. This CDR3 contains 17 residues. CDR3 region: CAIRPSGQGGGTDTQYF. Here the CDR3 DNA reads TGTGCCATCAGACCCTCCGGACAGGGCGGGGGCACAGATACGCAGTATTTT.